This record covers a single T cell receptor (beta chain). This sample is drawn from a study of beta chain features in type 1 diabetes. Trimming pared 6 bases from V and 3 bases from J, leaving 6 bases between. This CDR3 spans 11 amino acids. Per germline, CDR1 SEHNR and CDR2 FQNEAQ (reference sequence). The whole isolated RNA underwent reverse transcription, so sequencing captured expressed TCRB transcripts. Mean read depth for naive, central memory and regulatory T cell samples was about 3.6 million reads. Sequencing used immunoSEQ multiplex PCR; TCRdb keeps in-frame clones, though not all of them. The sample lists roughly 240,000 clones, 55% to 70% occurring once.

The origin of this receptor is a man aged 25-45 years in good health. The rearrangement links TRBV7-9 to TRBJ2-7; D is unresolved. The sample was naive CD4+ T cells from blood. The CDR3 DNA reads as TGTGCCAGCAGTCCCGACTACGAGCAGTACTTC. Amino acid sequence: CASSPDYEQYF.